The source of this TCR beta chain is a study of T cells in Graves' hyperthyroidism and ophthalmopathy. This CDR3 is 18 amino acids long. CDR1 SGHAT and CDR2 FQNNGV come from the germline V gene. V trimming: 0 bases; J trimming: 5 bases; junction bases outside the gene matches: 8. Criteria for exclusion of patients were uncontrolled infection, other autoimmune disease, pregnancy or lactation. The investigators amplified TCR beta CDR3 regions from RNA transcripts. HTBI primers were used for first-round RT-PCR of the TCR CDR3. TCRdb ran MiXCR on the multiplex PCR reads and lists one entry per CDR3 protein. The sample holds 300,000 to 400,000 distinct CDR3 sequences, less than 15% seen once.

The clonotype originates from a woman aged 18-35 years with Graves' hyperthyroidism. J is TRBJ2-3 and V is TRBV11-2, with TRBD2 matching 13 bases. The sequenced sample consisted of blood. DNA for the CDR3: TGTGCCAGCAGCTTAGATCTAGGACTAGCGGGGGCCCGAGATACGCAGTATTTT. Translation gives CASSLDLGLAGARDTQYF.